This TCR beta chain was captured by sequencing in a study of blood T cell repertoires in COVID-19. Study overall: Researchers got acute and convalescent COVID-19 samples from the United States, Italy and Spain. In each case, the material was cDNA or gDNA derived from T cells, B-cell-depleted T cells, or PBMCs.

V lost 6 bases to trimming and J lost 0 bases; unmatched junction nucleotides: 7. CDR1 and CDR2 from the germline V gene are LNHDA and SQIVND (reference sequence). The CDR3 has 17 residues. As originally analysed: Estimation of nucleated cell counts was performed using reference gene primer amplification. TCRdb's copy holds only in-frame clones and misses some; the assay was immunoSEQ multiplex PCR. V and J calls and clone size come straight from that table; D and trimming were deduced from the DNA. The sample lists tens of thousands of clones, around 91% occurring once. The sample consisted of peripheral blood. The chain is built from TRBV19 and TRBJ2-6; TRBD1 aligns across 8 bases. This receptor was obtained from a woman at least 80 years old with active or convalescent COVID-19. Written as DNA, the CDR3 is TGTGCCAGTAGACCGGGACAGGCATTCTCTGGGGCCAACGTCCTGACTTTC. It specifies CASRPGQAFSGANVLTF.